This entry lists 20 T cell receptor beta chains sequenced from one sample in a study of graft-versus-host responses after intestinal transplantation. Assay: immunoSEQ multiplex PCR; the TCRdb copy retains only in-frame clones and omits some. This table holds tens of thousands of clones, 85% to 95% found once. These receptors' targets are unknown. The sample was unstimulated CD8+ T cells sorted from spleen or lymph node cells, taken before transplant. These receptors were collected from a human donor who was the organ donor for an intestinal transplant.

In regard to this clone: The sample carries other DNA sequences with the same CDR3. This chain uses TRBV19 with TRBJ2-3, with D possibly TRBD1 on 5 matching bases. Trimming removed 1 base at V and 0 bases at J, with 8 bases between. CDR1 and CDR2 (germline): LNHDA, SQIVND (reference sequence). The CDR3 covers 15 residues. Here the CDR3 DNA reads TGTGCCAGTAGTATAGGACAGCCTAGCACAGATACGCAGTATTTT. Amino acid sequence: CASSIGQPSTDTQYF.

The rearrangement joins TRBV7-9 to TRBJ1-1, with unresolved D. The germline CDR1 and CDR2 sequences are SEHNR and FQNEAQ (reference sequence). The CDR3 totals 12 residues. V was trimmed by 10 bases and J by 8 bases, leaving 17 bases between them. The CDR3 spells CATRENAPEAFF. CDR3 DNA sequence: TGTGCCACCCGGGAGAATGCCCCCGAAGCTTTCTTT.

J is TRBJ2-1 and V is TRBV5-1; 10 positions agree with TRBD2. Looked up from germline, CDR1 is SGHRS and CDR2 is YFSETQ. The CDR3 runs to 15 residues. V lost 8 bases to trimming and J lost 9 bases; unmatched junction nucleotides: 14. DNA for the CDR3: TGCGCCAGACCCTACACGAAGCGGGAGGGGTTTGAGCAGTTCTTC. Its protein product is CARPYTKREGFEQFF.

The chain combines TRBV18 with TRBJ1-1, with D unresolved. The germline V gene has CDR1 KGHSH and CDR2 LQKENI. Trimming took off 6 bases at V and 8 bases at J, with 16 bases between the two ends. The CDR3 runs to 13 residues. The CDR3 here is CASSLGLPREAFF. CDR3 sequence (DNA): TGTGCCAGCTCCCTAGGACTCCCTAGGGAAGCTTTCTTT.

The J gene is TRBJ2-5, the V gene TRBV7-2; 11 positions agree with TRBD2. With 5 bases clipped from V and 5 bases from J, the junction kept 16 bases outside the gene matches. The CDR3 has 18 residues. CDR1 and CDR2 from the germline V gene are SGHTA and FQGNSA. Here the CDR3 DNA reads TGTGCCAGCAGCCTAGAAGGGACTAGCGGCAGAGGGTATGAGACCCAGTACTTC. This codes for CASSLEGTSGRGYETQYF.

This clone was recorded once. The rearrangement links TRBV5-4 to TRBJ2-2, with TRBD1 as a possible D gene (6 bases). V shed 1 base and J shed 4 bases, with 8 bases lying between them. CDR3 length: 14 amino acids. Germline V gene sequence: CDR1 SGHNT, CDR2 YYREEE (reference sequence). The CDR3, as DNA: TGTGCCAGCAGCTTGACAGGGTCCACCGGGGAGCTGTTTTTT. Translating it yields CASSLTGSTGELFF.

V and J are TRBV6-5 and TRBJ1-1; TRBD1 is a possible D gene (6 bases). Trimming shortened V by 9 bases and J by 4 bases, and 21 bases separated the two germline ends. Per germline, CDR1 MNHEY and CDR2 SVGAGI. This CDR3 has 15 amino acids. The CDR3 reads CASTPAAGAFTEAFF. As DNA, the CDR3 is TGTGCCAGTACGCCCGCGGCAGGGGCTTTCACTGAAGCTTTCTTT.

The rearrangement uses TRBV19 and TRBJ1-2; unclear D gene. V lost 3 bases and J lost 4, with 21 bases in between. Germline V CDR1 and CDR2: LNHDA, SQIVND (reference sequence). The CDR3 is made up of 17 amino acids. The CDR3 coding sequence is TGTGCCAGTAGTATGACTGGCGGCGGGCCGTGGGCCTATGGCTACACCTTC. It encodes CASSMTGGGPWAYGYTF.

This clone occurred a few times. The rearrangement joins TRBV13 to TRBJ2-7, with 10 bases matching TRBD1. Germline V gives CDR1 PRHDT, CDR2 FYEKMQ (reference sequence). This CDR3 region has 15 residues. V lost 5 bases to trimming and J lost 7 bases; unmatched junction nucleotides: 11. The CDR3 coding sequence is TGTGCCAGCAGCACCCCCGACAGGGGGCGTAGAGAGCAGTACTTC. Translating gives CASSTPDRGRREQYF.

The chain links TRBV4-2 to TRBJ2-3, with D hard to call. CDR3 length: 14 amino acids. Trimming shortened V by 2 bases and J by 1 base, and 7 bases separated the two germline ends. Germline V lookup: CDR1 LGHNA, CDR2 YNFKEQ. CDR3 sequence: CASSQIEGTDTQYF. The CDR3 nucleotides are TGTGCCAGCAGCCAAATCGAGGGCACAGATACGCAGTATTTT.

The chain carries TRBV13 and TRBJ1-2; D ambiguous. The CDR3 totals 11 residues. Per germline, CDR1 PRHDT and CDR2 FYEKMQ (reference sequence). V was shortened by 10 bases and J by 5 bases, with 11 bases between the two germline ends. DNA for the CDR3: TGTGCCACCGACGGGGAGTATGGCTACACCTTC. As protein: CATDGEYGYTF.

The chain combines TRBV30 with TRBJ1-2; D unresolved. This CDR3 has 13 amino acids. Between the trimmed V and J ends, which lost 5 bases and 8 bases, there was a span of 18 bases. CDR1 GTSNPN and CDR2 SVGIG come from the germline V gene (reference sequence). The CDR3 DNA sequence: TGTGCCTGGGGGCCCGGGAGGGCGGGGGGCTACACCTTC. Amino acid sequence: CAWGPGRAGGYTF.

The count of this clone is one. This chain uses TRBV6-5 with TRBJ2-2, with 7 positions matching TRBD1. V trimming: 4 bases; J trimming: 4 bases; junction bases outside the gene matches: 9. The CDR3 sequence is 16 residues long. The germline gives CDR1 MNHEY, CDR2 SVGAGI. Here the CDR3 DNA reads TGTGCCAGCAGTTGGGGACAGCCGCCGAGCACCGGGGAGCTGTTTTTT. Translation: CASSWGQPPSTGELFF.

V and J are TRBV19 and TRBJ1-2; D gene uncertain. Per germline, CDR1 LNHDA and CDR2 SQIVND (reference sequence). Trimming took 8 bases from V and 8 from J, leaving 12 bases between them. This CDR3 contains 11 residues. CDR3 sequence: CASADMSGYTF. The DNA for the CDR3 is TGTGCCAGTGCCGACATGTCCGGCTACACCTTC.

This chain connects TRBV7-9 to TRBJ2-7, with TRBD2 matching over 11 bases. CDR3 length equals 15 residues. Germline-derived CDR1 and CDR2 are SEHNR and FQNEAQ (reference sequence). V shed 1 base, J shed 2 bases, and the junction held 1 base outside the gene matches. This CDR3 is CASSLVTSGAYEQYF. Here the CDR3 DNA reads TGTGCCAGCAGCTTAGTGACTAGCGGGGCCTACGAGCAGTACTTC.

This chain connects TRBV2 to TRBJ2-5; tentative D call: TRBD2 (5 bases). Trimming cost V 7 bases and J 5 bases, with 11 bases left between them. The CDR3 sequence is 12 residues long. Germline V gene lookup returns CDR1 SNHLY and CDR2 FYNNEI. CDR3 coding DNA: TGTGCCAGCACGATAGGACTGGAGACCCAGTACTTC. Translating gives CASTIGLETQYF.

The chain carries TRBV7-6 and TRBJ2-3, with 7 bases matching TRBD1. V trimming: 4 bases; J trimming: 2 bases; junction bases outside the gene matches: 6. In germline, CDR1 is SGHVS, CDR2 FNYEAQ. This CDR3 comprises 15 residues. The CDR3 protein is CASSSRDSPTDTQYF. CDR3 sequence (DNA): TGTGCCAGCAGCTCGAGGGACAGCCCCACAGATACGCAGTATTTT.

The V gene is TRBV5-6, the J gene TRBJ2-5, with D perhaps matching TRBD2 (5 bases). The J call is in doubt because the DNA end fits TRBJ2-7 better. The CDR3 loop spans 15 amino acids. CDR1 and CDR2 (germline): SGHDT, YYEEEE. CDR3 nucleotide sequence: TGTGCCAGCAGCTTATCGGGAAGGGCCCCCTACGAGCAGTACTTC. It encodes CASSLSGRAPYEQYF.

The V call is TRBV6-1, the J call TRBJ1-1; 7 positions match TRBD1. Trimming took 6 bases from V and 0 from J; bases not matched to a gene: 7. The germline gives CDR1 MNHNS, CDR2 SASEGT. This CDR3 contains 15 residues. CDR3: CASSETTGVNTEAFF. In nucleotides, the CDR3 is TGTGCCAGCAGCGAAACCACAGGGGTGAACACTGAAGCTTTCTTT.

The gene calls are TRBV7-9 and TRBJ1-2; D possibly corresponds to TRBD1 (6 bases). The CDR3 loop spans 13 amino acids. The ends were cut back, 4 bases at V and 2 bases at J, with 8 bases in the middle. Germline values: CDR1 SEHNR, CDR2 FQNEAQ (reference sequence). In DNA form, the CDR3 reads TGTGCCAGCAGCTCTCAGGGGAACTATGGCTACACCTTC. Its protein product is CASSSQGNYGYTF.